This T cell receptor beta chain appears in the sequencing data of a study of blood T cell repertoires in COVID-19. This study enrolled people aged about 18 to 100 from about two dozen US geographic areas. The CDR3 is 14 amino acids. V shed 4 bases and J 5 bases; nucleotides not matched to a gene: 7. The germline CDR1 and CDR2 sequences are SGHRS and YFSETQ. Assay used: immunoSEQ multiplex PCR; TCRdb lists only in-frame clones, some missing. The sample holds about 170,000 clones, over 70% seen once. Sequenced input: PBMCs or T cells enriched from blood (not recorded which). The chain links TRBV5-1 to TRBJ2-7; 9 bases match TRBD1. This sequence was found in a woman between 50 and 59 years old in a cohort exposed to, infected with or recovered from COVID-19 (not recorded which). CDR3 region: CASSAGDRVHEQYF. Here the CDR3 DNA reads TGCGCCAGCAGCGCCGGGGACAGGGTGCACGAGCAGTACTTC.